This T cell receptor beta chain was profiled in a study of metastatic and nonmetastatic thyroid tumors. Points from the study as a whole: Malignant thyroid tumors reportedly had TCR beta diversity that was significantly higher than in benign nodules, in blood and tumor.

TCRdb reanalyzed the PCR reads via MiXCR. The sample consists of 20,000 to 30,000 clones, about 15% of them appearing once. Between the trimmed V and J ends, which lost 3 bases and 6 bases, there was a span of 18 bases. The CDR3 is 16 residues long. Per the germline V gene, CDR1 is MRHNA and CDR2 is SNTAGT. Thyroid surgery had not been preceded by any treatment in any patient. The sample holds many counts of this clone. Antigen unknown. Other DNA sequences in the same sample also yield this CDR3. The material sequenced was blood. This TCR derives from a female donor with papillary thyroid cancer or a benign thyroid nodule (not recorded which). Some clones in this sample may be carry-over from other donors' samples. The chain recombines TRBV6-4 with TRBJ2-1; a weak D match, TRBD2 (5 bases). CDR3 in DNA: TGTGCCAGCAGTGATCGCCCCCCCCTAGCAGGCAATGAGCAGTTCTTC. It codes for CASSDRPPLAGNEQFF.